The next 27 T cell receptor beta chains were all read from a single sample in a study of cytomegalovirus exposure and HLA in healthy donors. PCR amplification relied on 60 Vbeta primers (plus 13 Jbeta primers). Produced via immunoSEQ multiplex PCR; TCRdb's table is partial and in-frame only. The sample contains roughly 120,000 clones, about three quarters of which appear only once. Sequenced: PBMCs. The receptors shown here come from a woman aged 55-75 years in good health and CMV-seropositive.

The chain carries TRBV2 and TRBJ1-1, with D perhaps TRBD1 (5 bases). This CDR3 is 13 amino acids long. Germline values: CDR1 SNHLY, CDR2 FYNNEI. V lost 6 bases and J lost 0, with 8 bases in between. This CDR3 reads CASRGQLNTEAFF. The CDR3 DNA is TGTGCCAGCAGAGGACAACTGAACACTGAAGCTTTCTTT. Variable domain in full (rest from reference TRBV2 and TRBJ1-1): EPEVTQTPSHQVTQMGQEVILRCVPISNHLYFYWYRQILGQKVEFLVSFYNNEISEKSEIFDDQFSVERPDGSNFTLKIRSTKLEDSAMYFCASRGQLNTEAFFGQGTRLTVV.

The chain employs TRBV2 and TRBJ1-1; TRBD1 agrees at 9 bases. V lost 6 bases and J lost 10; bases outside the gene matches: 9. Germline V lookup: CDR1 SNHLY, CDR2 FYNNEI. CDR3 length: 13 amino acids. This CDR3 reads CASSGSGQGLAFF. As DNA, the CDR3 is TGTGCCAGCAGCGGGTCGGGACAGGGTCTAGCTTTCTTT.

V gene TRBV5-8 combines with J gene TRBJ2-6; unclear D gene. CDR3 length: 13 residues. Germline V gene sequence: CDR1 SGHTS, CDR2 YDEGEE. V dropped 2 bases and J dropped 4 bases, with 4 bases sitting between them. CDR3 DNA sequence: TGTGCCAGCAGCTTCCGGGGGGCCAACGTCCTGACTTTC. This encodes CASSFRGANVLTF.

This clone was counted a few times. This sequence joins TRBV4-1 and TRBJ2-7; 7 positions match TRBD2. The CDR3 is 13 amino acids. V shed 0 bases, J shed 9 bases, and the junction held 5 bases outside the gene matches. CDR1 is MGHRA and CDR2 is YSYEKL in the germline V gene. The DNA for the CDR3 is TGCGCCAGCAGCCAAGAAGGCGGGAGACCGCAGTACTTC. This codes for CASSQEGGRPQYF.

The chain is built from TRBV4-1 and TRBJ2-1; TRBD2 matches at 10 bases. V dropped 2 bases and J dropped 0; count of bases not matched to a gene: 10. This CDR3 region has 19 residues. From germline, CDR1 is MGHRA and CDR2 YSYEKL. The CDR3 DNA sequence: TGCGCCAGCAGCCAACTACTAGCGGGATCCATCAGCTCCTACAATGAGCAGTTCTTC. Encoded protein: CASSQLLAGSISSYNEQFF.

The chain employs TRBV30 and TRBJ1-2, with TRBD1 as a possible D gene (5 bases). This CDR3 contains 12 residues. Germline CDR1 GTSNPN, CDR2 SVGIG (reference sequence). V lost 6 bases and J 4 bases, leaving 12 bases between the germline ends. CDR3 loop: CACQIQGYGYTF. Written as DNA, the CDR3 is TGTGCCTGCCAGATCCAGGGCTATGGCTACACCTTC.

This clone was seen just once. CDR3 DNA: TGTGCCAGCAGGGGACAGGGATTCTCCGGGGAGCTGTTTTTT. Amino acid sequence: CASRGQGFSGELFF. The chain links TRBV7-7 to TRBJ2-2; TRBD1 agrees at 9 bases. V was clipped by 6 bases and J by 6 bases; unmatched bases: 5. The CDR3 totals 14 residues. Per germline, CDR1 SSHAT and CDR2 FNYEAQ (reference sequence).

J is TRBJ2-1 and V is TRBV5-4, with TRBD2 matching 11 bases. Trimming at V came to 5 bases and at J to 5 bases, leaving 6 bases not matched to a gene. CDR3 length: 15 amino acids. Germline V lookup: CDR1 SGHNT, CDR2 YYREEE (reference sequence). CDR3 sequence (DNA): TGTGCCAGCAGTCCTACTAGCGGGGGAAACAATGAGCAGTTCTTC. Protein: CASSPTSGGNNEQFF.

The rearrangement links TRBV19 to TRBJ1-5, with no clear D. Germline V lookup: CDR1 LNHDA, CDR2 SQIVND (reference sequence). Trimming stripped 10 bases from V and 3 bases from J, with 19 bases between. The CDR3 has 15 amino acids. CDR3 nucleotides: TGTGCCACAACAAAAAGCGGGGATCACAATCAGCCCCAGCATTTT. It specifies CATTKSGDHNQPQHF.

The chain links TRBV4-1 to TRBJ2-4; perhaps TRBD1 as D (5 bases). Germline V gene data show CDR1 as MGHRA and CDR2 as YSYEKL. The ends were cut back, 2 bases at V and 8 bases at J, with 10 bases in the middle. This CDR3 spans 13 amino acids. CDR3 DNA: TGCGCCAGCAGCCAACAGGGTACGGACATTCAGTACTTC. Its protein is CASSQQGTDIQYF.

This chain uses TRBV6-6 with TRBJ2-3; D is perhaps TRBD1 (5 bases). The germline V and J ends were trimmed by 0 bases and 5 bases, with 12 bases remaining between them. The CDR3 is made up of 15 amino acids. CDR1 and CDR2 (germline): MNHNY, SVGAGI (reference sequence). CDR3 DNA sequence: TGTGCCAGCAGTTACTCGGGGCTAGGTCAAGATACGCAGTATTTT. It yields the protein CASSYSGLGQDTQYF.

This chain joins TRBV30 and TRBJ1-5; 8 nucleotides agree with TRBD1. The germline V gene encodes CDR1 GTSNPN and CDR2 SVGIG (reference sequence). After removal of 1 base from V and 9 bases from J, the junction contained 17 bases not matched to a gene. The CDR3 has 17 amino acids. CDR3 region: CAWSASKIGQGLGPQHF. The CDR3 DNA reads as TGTGCCTGGAGTGCCTCAAAAATAGGACAGGGCTTGGGGCCCCAGCATTTT.

For this clone: One end of the junction is discordant with germline, which a read error may explain. The chain couples TRBV7-9 to TRBJ2-5, with D possibly matching TRBD1 (5 bases). This CDR3 has 16 amino acids. In germline, CDR1 is SEHNR, CDR2 FQNEAQ (reference sequence). CDR3 loop: CSSSLIGAPPDGTQYF. The CDR3, as DNA: TGTTCCAGCAGCTTAATAGGGGCTCCACCGGACGGGACCCAGTACTTC.

The V call is TRBV27, the J call TRBJ1-4; D gene ambiguous. The CDR3 covers 14 residues. V was clipped by 2 bases and J by 0 bases, with 4 bases between them. CDR1 is MNHEY and CDR2 is SMNVEV in the germline V gene (reference sequence). The CDR3 region has the DNA TGTGCCAGCAGTTTAACGGCAACTAATGAAAAACTGTTTTTT. As protein: CASSLTATNEKLFF.

The chain employs TRBV5-1 and TRBJ2-7; 7 bases map to TRBD2. CDR3 length: 16 amino acids. Trimming took 4 bases from V and 1 from J; bases not matched to a gene: 11. Germline CDR1 SGHRS, CDR2 YFSETQ. The CDR3 sequence: CASSGREASGSYEQYF. The CDR3 DNA follows: TGCGCCAGCAGCGGTCGGGAAGCTAGCGGATCCTACGAGCAGTACTTC.

A word on this clone: Other DNA sequences in the same sample also yield this CDR3. The gene calls are TRBV19 and TRBJ2-5, with a possible D match to TRBD1 (9 bases). The DNA end lines up better with TRBJ2-7; the J call may be wrong. CDR1 and CDR2 (germline): LNHDA, SQIVND (reference sequence). The CDR3 covers 16 residues. The CDR3: CASSIVAGQGSYEQYF. Written as DNA, the CDR3 is TGTGCCAGTAGTATAGTAGCGGGACAGGGCTCCTACGAGCAGTACTTC.

This sequence joins TRBV5-1 and TRBJ1-3; D gene ambiguous. The CDR3 length is 16 residues. The V gene lost 4 bases and the J gene lost 0 bases, with 14 bases spanning the gap. Germline CDR1 SGHRS, CDR2 YFSETQ. This CDR3 reads CASSAGWAHSGNTIYF. The CDR3 region has the DNA TGCGCCAGCAGCGCGGGGTGGGCCCACTCTGGAAACACCATATATTTT.

This CDR3 is CASRRDSPGANVLTF. In nucleotides, the CDR3 is TGTGCCAGCAGGCGGGACAGCCCCGGGGCCAACGTCCTGACTTTC. The chain links TRBV4-2 to TRBJ2-6; the D gene is possibly TRBD1 (7 bases). The CDR3 consists of 15 residues. The germline gives CDR1 LGHNA, CDR2 YNFKEQ. Trimming shortened V by 6 bases and J by 4 bases, and 13 bases separated the two germline ends.

This sequence joins TRBV4-1 and TRBJ1-2, with TRBD1 matching 8 bases. Germline V gene sequence: CDR1 MGHRA, CDR2 YSYEKL. This CDR3 comprises 16 residues. V was clipped by 3 bases and J by 7 bases; unmatched bases: 13. The CDR3 loop is CASSHQLMTGEGGYTF. The CDR3 bases are TGCGCCAGCAGCCACCAGTTGATGACAGGGGAAGGTGGCTACACCTTC.

This chain connects TRBV5-1 to TRBJ2-2; no firm D call. The germline gives CDR1 SGHRS, CDR2 YFSETQ. The CDR3 loop spans 16 amino acids. V lost 1 base, J lost 2 bases, and 12 bases lay in between. This chain's CDR3 is CASSLREYLNTGELFF. The DNA for the CDR3 is TGCGCCAGCAGCTTGCGTGAGTACCTAAACACCGGGGAGCTGTTTTTT.

This chain joins TRBV7-2 and TRBJ1-6; D gene uncertain. This CDR3 region has 13 residues. Trimming took 2 bases from V and 9 from J, leaving 8 bases between them. Germline lookup yields CDR1 SGHTA and CDR2 FQGNSA. Written as DNA, the CDR3 is TGTGCCAGCAGCTTACTACTCCCTTCACCCCTCCACTTT. It encodes CASSLLLPSPLHF.

This chain uses TRBV14 with TRBJ1-2, with 7 bases identical to TRBD1. Germline lookup yields CDR1 SGHDN and CDR2 FVKESK. The CDR3 is 12 residues long. J was trimmed by 14 bases and V by 3 bases; bases with no gene match: 9. The CDR3 region has the DNA TGTGCCAGCAGCCAGGGTTGGACAGGAGTTACCTTC. Protein: CASSQGWTGVTF.

The chain carries TRBV2 and TRBJ1-1; D not certain. Germline assignment: CDR1 SNHLY and CDR2 FYNNEI. This CDR3 contains 13 residues. V lost 6 bases and J lost 0, with 8 bases in between. CDR3 amino acids: CASSYSMNTEAFF. As DNA, the CDR3 is TGTGCCAGCAGCTATTCCATGAACACTGAAGCTTTCTTT.

The chain carries TRBV7-2 and TRBJ2-2; 8 bases are shared with TRBD1. CDR3 length: 16 residues. The V gene end was trimmed by 5 bases and the J gene end by 5 bases; junction bases not matched to a gene: 10. Germline V gene lookup returns CDR1 SGHTA and CDR2 FQGNSA. The DNA of the CDR3 is TGTGCCAGCAGCGGCTCCCAGGGGGCGGGAACCGGGGAGCTGTTTTTT. Its protein product is CASSGSQGAGTGELFF.

The chain joins TRBV2 to TRBJ1-1; D possibly corresponds to TRBD1 (5 bases). CDR3 length: 19 amino acids. Germline V gene data show CDR1 as SNHLY and CDR2 as FYNNEI. Trimming cost V 9 bases and J 0 bases, with 29 bases left between them. In DNA form, the CDR3 reads TGTGCCAGGATAGGCAACAACGGGGGGAGGATTGGCATGAACACTGAAGCTTTCTTT. Translating it yields CARIGNNGGRIGMNTEAFF.

The CDR3 reads CASSARTGRIRNTEAFF. The CDR3 region has the DNA TGCGCCAGCAGTGCGCGGACAGGGAGGATCAGAAACACTGAAGCTTTCTTT. The rearrangement joins TRBV10-1 to TRBJ1-1; 8 bases line up with TRBD1. The CDR3 runs to 17 residues. Germline V gene sequence: CDR1 WNHNN, CDR2 SYGVQD (reference sequence). V was pared by 4 bases and J by 2 bases, with 12 bases of the junction left unmatched.

The genes are TRBV7-6 and TRBJ2-7; the match to TRBD1 covers 7 bases. With V trimmed by 6 bases and J by 1 base, 12 bases remained unmatched. CDR3 length: 16 residues. Per the germline V gene, CDR1 is SGHVS and CDR2 is FNYEAQ. The CDR3 loop is CASSPTGQELSYEQYF. CDR3 coding DNA: TGTGCCAGCAGTCCCACCGGACAGGAGTTATCCTACGAGCAGTACTTC.